This TCR beta chain was observed in a study of control samples from healthy donors and cancer patients. This clone is a singleton in its sample. Sequencing used immunoSEQ multiplex PCR; TCRdb keeps in-frame clones, though not all of them. This table has approximately 150,000 clones, roughly nine tenths appearing once. The TCR was taken from a young man in good health. The sequencing input was blood.

The CDR3 loop reads CASSYSRPTAGRLAGGPYEQYF. The CDR3 coding sequence is TGTGCCAGCAGTTATTCCCGTCCTACCGCCGGTAGACTAGCGGGGGGCCCCTACGAGCAGTACTTC. The gene calls are TRBV6-8 and TRBJ2-7, with 13 bases lining up with TRBD2. The CDR3 extends over 22 amino acids. V lost 3 bases, J lost 2 bases, and 22 bases stayed unmatched. Germline V gene data show CDR1 as MNHGY and CDR2 as SAAAGT.